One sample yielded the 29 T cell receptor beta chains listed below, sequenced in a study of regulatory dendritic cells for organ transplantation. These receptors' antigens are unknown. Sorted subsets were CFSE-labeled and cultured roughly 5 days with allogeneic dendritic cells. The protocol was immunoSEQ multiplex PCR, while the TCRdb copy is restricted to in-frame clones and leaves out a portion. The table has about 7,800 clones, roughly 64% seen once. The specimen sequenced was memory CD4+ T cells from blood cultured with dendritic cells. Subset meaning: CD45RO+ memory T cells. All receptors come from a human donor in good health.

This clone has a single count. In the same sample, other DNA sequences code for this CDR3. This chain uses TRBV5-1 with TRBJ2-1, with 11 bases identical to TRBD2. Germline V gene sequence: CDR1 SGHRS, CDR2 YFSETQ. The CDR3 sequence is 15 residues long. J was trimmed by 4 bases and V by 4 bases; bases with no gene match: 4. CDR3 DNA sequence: TGCGCCAGCAGCCTACTAGCGGGGGAGTACAATGAGCAGTTCTTC. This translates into CASSLLAGEYNEQFF.

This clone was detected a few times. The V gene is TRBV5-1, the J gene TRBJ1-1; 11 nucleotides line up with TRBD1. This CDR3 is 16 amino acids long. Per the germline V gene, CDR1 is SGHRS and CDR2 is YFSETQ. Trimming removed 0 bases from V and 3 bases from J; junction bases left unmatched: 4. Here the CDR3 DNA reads TGCGCCAGCAGCTTGGGGACAGGGGGCCAAGACACTGAAGCTTTCTTT. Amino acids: CASSLGTGGQDTEAFF.

DNA for the CDR3: TGTGCCAGCAGCTCCGGACAGGGGAGGGGCTACACCTTC. Encoded protein: CASSSGQGRGYTF. The J gene is TRBJ1-2, the V gene TRBV7-2; 9 bases line up with TRBD1. V was pared by 4 bases and J by 8 bases, with 5 bases of the junction left unmatched. The germline CDR1 and CDR2 sequences are SGHTA and FQGNSA. The CDR3 length is 13 residues.

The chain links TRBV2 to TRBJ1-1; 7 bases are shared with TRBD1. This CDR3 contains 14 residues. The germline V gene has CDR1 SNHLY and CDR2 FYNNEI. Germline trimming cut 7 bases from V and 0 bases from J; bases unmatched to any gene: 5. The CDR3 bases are TGTGCCAGCATGGAGACAGGGCTGAACACTGAAGCTTTCTTT. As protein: CASMETGLNTEAFF.

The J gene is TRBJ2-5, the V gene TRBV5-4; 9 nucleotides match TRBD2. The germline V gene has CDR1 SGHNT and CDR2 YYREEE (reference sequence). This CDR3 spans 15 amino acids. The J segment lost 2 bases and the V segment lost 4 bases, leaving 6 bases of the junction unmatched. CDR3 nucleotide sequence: TGTGCCAGCAGCGCGGGGGGGAGAACACAAGAGACCCAGTACTTC. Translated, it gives CASSAGGRTQETQYF. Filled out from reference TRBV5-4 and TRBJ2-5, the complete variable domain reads ETGVTQSPTHLIKTRGQQVTLRCSSQSGHNTVSWYQQALGQGPQFIFQYYREEENGRGNFPPRFSGLQFPNYSSELNVNALELDDSALYLCASSAGGRTQETQYFGPGTRLLVL.

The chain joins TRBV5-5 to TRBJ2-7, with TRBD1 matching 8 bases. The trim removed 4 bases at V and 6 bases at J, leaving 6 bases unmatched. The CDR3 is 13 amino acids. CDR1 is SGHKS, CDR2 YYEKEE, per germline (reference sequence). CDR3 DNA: TGTGCCAGCAGCCCAACAGGACAGGGCGAGCAGTACTTC. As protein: CASSPTGQGEQYF.

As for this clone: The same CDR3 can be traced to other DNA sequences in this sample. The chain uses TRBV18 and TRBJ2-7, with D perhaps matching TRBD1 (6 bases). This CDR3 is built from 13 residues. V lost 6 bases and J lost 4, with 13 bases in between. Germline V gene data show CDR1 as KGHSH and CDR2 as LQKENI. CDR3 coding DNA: TGTGCCAGCTCCCCCGACAGGAATTACGAGCAGTACTTC. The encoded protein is CASSPDRNYEQYF.

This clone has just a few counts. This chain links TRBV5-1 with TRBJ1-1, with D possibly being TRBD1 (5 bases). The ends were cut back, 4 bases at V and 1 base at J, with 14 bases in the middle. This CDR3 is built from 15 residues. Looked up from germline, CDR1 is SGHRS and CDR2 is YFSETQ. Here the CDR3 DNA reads TGCGCCAGCAGCCCCGAGGCCGACAGGAACACTGAAGCTTTCTTT. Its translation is CASSPEADRNTEAFF. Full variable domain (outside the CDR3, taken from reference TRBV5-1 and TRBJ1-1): KAGVTQTPRYLIKTRGQQVTLSCSPISGHRSVSWYQQTPGQGLQFLFEYFSETQRNKGNFPGRFSGRQFSNSRSEMNVSTLELGDSALYLCASSPEADRNTEAFFGQGTRLTVV.

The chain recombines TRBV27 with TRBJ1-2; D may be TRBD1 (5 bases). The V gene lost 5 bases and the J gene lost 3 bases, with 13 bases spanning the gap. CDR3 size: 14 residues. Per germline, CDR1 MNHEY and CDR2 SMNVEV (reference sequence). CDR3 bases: TGTGCCAGCAGTGGAGGGGACCGATACTATGGCTACACCTTC. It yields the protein CASSGGDRYYGYTF.

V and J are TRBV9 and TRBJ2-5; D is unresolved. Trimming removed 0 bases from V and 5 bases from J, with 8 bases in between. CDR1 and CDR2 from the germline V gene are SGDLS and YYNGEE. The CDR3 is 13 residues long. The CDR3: CASSVDKSETQYF. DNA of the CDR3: TGTGCCAGCAGCGTAGACAAGTCGGAGACCCAGTACTTC.

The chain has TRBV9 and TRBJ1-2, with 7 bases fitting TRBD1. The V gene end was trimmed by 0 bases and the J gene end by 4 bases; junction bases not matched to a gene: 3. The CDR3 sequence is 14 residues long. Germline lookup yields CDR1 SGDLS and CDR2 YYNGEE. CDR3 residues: CASSVGQGGYGYTF. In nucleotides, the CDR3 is TGTGCCAGCAGCGTAGGGCAGGGGGGCTATGGCTACACCTTC.

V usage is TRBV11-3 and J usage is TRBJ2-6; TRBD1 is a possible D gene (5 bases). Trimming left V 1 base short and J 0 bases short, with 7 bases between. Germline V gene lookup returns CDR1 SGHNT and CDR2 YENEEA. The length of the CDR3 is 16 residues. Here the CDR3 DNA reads TGTGCCAGCAGCTTAGGTGACAGCTCTGGGGCCAACGTCCTGACTTTC. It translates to CASSLGDSSGANVLTF.

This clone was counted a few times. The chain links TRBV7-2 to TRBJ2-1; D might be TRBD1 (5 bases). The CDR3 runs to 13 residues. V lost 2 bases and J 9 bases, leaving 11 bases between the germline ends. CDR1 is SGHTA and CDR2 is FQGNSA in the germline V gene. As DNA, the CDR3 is TGTGCCAGCAGCTTAAGGGTCAGGGCTGAGCAGTTCTTC. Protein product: CASSLRVRAEQFF.

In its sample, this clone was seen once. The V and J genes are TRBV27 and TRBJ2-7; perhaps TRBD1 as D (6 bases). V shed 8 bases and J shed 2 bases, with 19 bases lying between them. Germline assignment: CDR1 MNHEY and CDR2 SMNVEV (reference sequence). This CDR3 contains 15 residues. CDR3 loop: CASRSPGQGTYEQYF. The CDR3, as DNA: TGTGCCAGCCGTTCTCCGGGCCAGGGGACCTACGAGCAGTACTTC.

The CDR3 bases are TGTGCCAGCAGCGCCGGGGGGGATGTAAAAAACATTCAGTACTTC. Its protein product is CASSAGGDVKNIQYF. The gene calls are TRBV11-3 and TRBJ2-4; TRBD2 aligns across 8 bases. Germline values: CDR1 SGHNT, CDR2 YENEEA. The CDR3 runs 15 residues. V was clipped by 5 bases and J by 4 bases; unmatched bases: 7.

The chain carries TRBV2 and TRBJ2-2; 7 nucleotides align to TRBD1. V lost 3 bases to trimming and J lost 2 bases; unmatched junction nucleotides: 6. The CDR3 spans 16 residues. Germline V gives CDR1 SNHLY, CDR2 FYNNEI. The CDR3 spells CASSDWGTANTGELFF. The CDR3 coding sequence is TGTGCCAGCAGTGATTGGGGGACAGCAAACACCGGGGAGCTGTTTTTT.

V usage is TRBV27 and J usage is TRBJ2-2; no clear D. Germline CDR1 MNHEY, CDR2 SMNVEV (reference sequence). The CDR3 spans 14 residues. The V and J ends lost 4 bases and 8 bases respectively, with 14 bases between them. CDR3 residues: CASSSLSGSGELFF. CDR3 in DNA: TGTGCCAGCAGTTCTCTATCGGGTAGTGGGGAGCTGTTTTTT.

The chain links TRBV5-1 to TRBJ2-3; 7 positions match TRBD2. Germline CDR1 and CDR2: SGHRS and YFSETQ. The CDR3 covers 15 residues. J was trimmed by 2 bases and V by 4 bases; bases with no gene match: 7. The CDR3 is CASSRSGAITDTQYF. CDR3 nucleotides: TGCGCCAGCAGCAGGAGCGGGGCCATCACAGATACGCAGTATTTT.

The CDR3 sequence is CASRPFRSGGAGETQYF. Written as DNA, the CDR3 is TGTGCCAGCAGGCCCTTCAGGAGCGGGGGGGCCGGGGAGACCCAGTACTTC. V gene TRBV7-9 combines with J gene TRBJ2-5; 10 bases map to TRBD2. The CDR3 has 17 amino acids. J gave up 5 bases and V 6 bases, and 15 bases lay outside the gene matches. Germline CDR1 is SEHNR and CDR2 is FQNEAQ (reference sequence).

CDR3 protein: CASSQGQGNYEQYF. The CDR3 nucleotides read TGTGCCAGCAGCCAAGGACAGGGGAACTACGAGCAGTACTTC. The chain has TRBV4-2 and TRBJ2-7; 8 bases line up with TRBD1. The CDR3 has 14 residues. Germline V gene data show CDR1 as LGHNA and CDR2 as YNFKEQ. With 1 base clipped from V and 3 bases from J, the junction kept 2 bases outside the gene matches.

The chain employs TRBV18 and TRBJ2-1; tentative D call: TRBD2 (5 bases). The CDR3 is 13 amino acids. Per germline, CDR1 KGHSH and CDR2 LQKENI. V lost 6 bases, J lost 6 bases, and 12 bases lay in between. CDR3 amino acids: CASSLAALNEQFF. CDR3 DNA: TGTGCCAGCTCGCTAGCCGCCCTCAATGAGCAGTTCTTC. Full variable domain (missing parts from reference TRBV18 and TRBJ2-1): NAGVMQNPRHLVRRRGQEARLRCSPMKGHSHVYWYRQLPEEGLKFMVYLQKENIIDESGMPKERFSAEFPKEGPSILRIQQVVRGDSAAYFCASSLAALNEQFFGPGTRLTVL.

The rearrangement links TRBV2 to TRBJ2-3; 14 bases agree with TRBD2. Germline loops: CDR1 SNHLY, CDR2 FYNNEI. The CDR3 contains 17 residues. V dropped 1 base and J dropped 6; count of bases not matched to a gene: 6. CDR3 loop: CASSEEGTSGGMDTQYF. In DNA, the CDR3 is TGTGCCAGCAGTGAAGAGGGGACTAGCGGGGGTATGGATACGCAGTATTTT.

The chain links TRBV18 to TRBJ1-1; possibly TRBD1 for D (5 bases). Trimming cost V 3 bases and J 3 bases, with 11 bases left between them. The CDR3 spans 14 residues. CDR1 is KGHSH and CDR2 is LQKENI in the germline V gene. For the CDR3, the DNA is TGTGCCAGCTCACCCCCTAGGGGATACACTGAAGCTTTCTTT. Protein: CASSPPRGYTEAFF.

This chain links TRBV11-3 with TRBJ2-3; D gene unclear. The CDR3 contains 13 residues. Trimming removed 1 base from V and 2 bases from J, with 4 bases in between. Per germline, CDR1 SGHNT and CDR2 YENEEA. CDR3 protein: CASSLVFTDTQYF. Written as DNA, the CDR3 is TGTGCCAGCAGCTTAGTATTCACAGATACGCAGTATTTT.

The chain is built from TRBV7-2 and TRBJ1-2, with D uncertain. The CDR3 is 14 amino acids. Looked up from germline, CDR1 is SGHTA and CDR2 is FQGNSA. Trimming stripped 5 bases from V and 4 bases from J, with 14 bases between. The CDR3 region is CASSTALSGYGYTF. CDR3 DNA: TGTGCCAGCAGCACCGCTCTCTCAGGCTATGGCTACACCTTC.

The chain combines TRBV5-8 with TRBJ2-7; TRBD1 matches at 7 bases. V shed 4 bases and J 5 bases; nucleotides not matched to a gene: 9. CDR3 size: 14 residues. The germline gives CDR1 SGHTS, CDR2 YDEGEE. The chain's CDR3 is CASSPRQGRDEQYF. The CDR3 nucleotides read TGTGCCAGCAGCCCCCGACAGGGCAGGGACGAGCAGTACTTC.

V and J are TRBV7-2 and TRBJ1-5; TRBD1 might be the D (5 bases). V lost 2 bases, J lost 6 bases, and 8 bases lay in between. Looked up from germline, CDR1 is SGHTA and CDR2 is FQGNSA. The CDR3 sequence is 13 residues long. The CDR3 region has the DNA TGTGCCAGCAGCTTAAAGGGGATTCAGCCCCAGCATTTT. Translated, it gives CASSLKGIQPQHF. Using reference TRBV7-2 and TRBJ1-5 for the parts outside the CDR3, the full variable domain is GAGVSQSPSNKVTEKGKDVELRCDPISGHTALYWYRQSLGQGLEFLIYFQGNSAPDKSGLPSDRFSAERTGGSVSTLTIQRTQQEDSAVYLCASSLKGIQPQHFGDGTRLSIL.

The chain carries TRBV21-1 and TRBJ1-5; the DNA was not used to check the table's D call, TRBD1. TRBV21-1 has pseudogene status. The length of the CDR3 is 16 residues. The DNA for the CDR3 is TGTGCCAGCAGCAAAGATCCGACAGCCCGCGGTCAGCCCCAGCATTTT. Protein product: CASSKDPTARGQPQHF.

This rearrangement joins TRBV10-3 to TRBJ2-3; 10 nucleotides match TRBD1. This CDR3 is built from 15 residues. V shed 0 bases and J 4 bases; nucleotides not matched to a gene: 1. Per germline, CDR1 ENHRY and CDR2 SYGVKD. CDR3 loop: CAISESDRGSDTQYF. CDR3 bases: TGTGCCATCAGTGAGTCGGACAGGGGGTCAGATACGCAGTATTTT.